This section outlines one T cell receptor beta chain sequence together with its context. Each CDR3 protein is one row after TCRdb ran MiXCR on the RACE reads. The sample contains 35,000 to 50,000 distinct CDR3 sequences, 10% to 13% of which appear only once. Time point reported: pre-sensitization, week 0. Treatment described: therapeutic diphenylcyclopropenone sensitization with weekly scalp DPC. Prior to each patch test being applied, blood was drawn. This sample was taken from a study of human T cells and chemical hapten exposure. Study summary: Mainly, slight library volume differences in the pool made TCR yields vary.

The CDR3 is made up of 16 amino acids. In germline, CDR1 is SGHNT, CDR2 YYREEE (reference sequence). V shed 4 bases and J 5 bases; nucleotides not matched to a gene: 9. The sequencing here drew on whole blood, taken in connection with sensitization to the hapten diphenylcyclopropenone (DPC). The chain joins TRBV5-4 to TRBJ2-3, with TRBD2 matching 11 bases. This sequence was found in a young man with alopecia areata. Some clones in this sample may be carry-over from other donors' samples. Here the CDR3 DNA reads TGTGCCAGCAGCCGCCGTAGCGGGAGGGCCCGAGATACGCAGTATTTT. Translation: CASSRRSGRARDTQYF. Based on the CDR3 plus reference TRBV5-4 and TRBJ2-3, the full variable domain is ETGVTQSPTHLIKTRGQQVTLRCSSQSGHNTVSWYQQALGQGPQFIFQYYREEENGRGNFPPRFSGLQFPNYSSELNVNALELDDSALYLCASSRRSGRARDTQYFGPGTRLTVL.